Each of the 19 T cell receptor beta chains below was sequenced from the same sample in a study of blood T cells in healthy people across ages (dated by TCRdb to about 2015). The method was 5' RACE. Sequencer: Illumina HiSeq 2500. A second PCR of about 7 to 12 cycles was run with a J-beta primer mix and a sample-barcoded 5' primer. The public reads were reprocessed in TCRdb via fastp at Q25 and MiXCR, keeping in-frame beta chains. Rows are unified per CDR3 protein, each entry keeping the most common DNA and genes. The sample table holds just under 900,000 distinct CDR3 sequences, of which less than 35% were seen once. The top ten clones comprise roughly 17% of the sample. Material: blood. The source is an elderly woman in good health.

The CDR3 bases are TGTGCCAGCAGCCCCGAGGTTAGGGTCCTTAGCTCCTATAATTCACCCCTCCACTTT. Translating it yields CASSPEVRVLSSYNSPLHF. The rearrangement joins TRBV7-2 to TRBJ1-6; D remains ambiguous. Trimming took off 5 bases at V and 0 bases at J, with 20 bases between the two ends. The V gene's germline CDR1 is SGHTA and CDR2 FQGNSA. The length of the CDR3 is 19 residues.

This clonotype was detected only once. V and J are TRBV19 and TRBJ2-5; 9 nucleotides agree with TRBD1. The J call may be wrong; the DNA end is better matched by TRBJ2-4. From germline, CDR1 is LNHDA and CDR2 SQIVND (reference sequence). The CDR3 is 15 residues long. The CDR3 reads CASSIEGQGKNIQYF. CDR3 coding DNA: TGTGCCAGTAGTATAGAGGGACAGGGCAAAAACATTCAGTACTTC.

This clonotype appeared many times. The chain is built from TRBV5-1 and TRBJ2-7; weak D call: TRBD1 (7 bases). The V end lost 2 bases, the J end lost 3 bases, and 18 bases lay between the germline ends. The V gene's germline CDR1 is SGHRS and CDR2 YFSETQ. The CDR3 length is 16 residues. The CDR3 sequence is CASSFNPGGGNYEQYF. Written as DNA, the CDR3 is TGCGCCAGCAGCTTCAACCCCGGAGGGGGCAACTACGAGCAGTACTTC.

The rearrangement joins TRBV5-5 to TRBJ1-2, with D unclear. Germline V lookup: CDR1 SGHKS, CDR2 YYEKEE (reference sequence). The CDR3 runs 14 residues. The V end lost 2 bases, the J end lost 8 bases, and 16 bases lay between the germline ends. CDR3 nucleotides: TGTGCCAGCAGCTTTACCAATACCGAGAGGGGCTACACCTTC. The encoded protein is CASSFTNTERGYTF.

This clonotype was counted ten times or more. The chain combines TRBV12-3 or TRBV12-4 with TRBJ1-5; 8 bases map to TRBD1. Trimming cost V 6 bases and J 5 bases; bases outside gene matches: 3. This CDR3 region has 13 residues. The CDR3 sequence: CASSLTGDQPQHF. In DNA form, the CDR3 reads TGTGCCAGCAGCTTGACAGGGGATCAGCCCCAGCATTTT.

Concerning this clonotype itself: This clone may be a read error of a much larger clone one base away. The chain is built from TRBV5-1 and TRBJ2-5; D is possibly TRBD1 (6 bases). The J call may be faulty, since TRBJ2-7 better matches the DNA end. CDR1 and CDR2 (germline): SGHRS, YFSETQ. This CDR3 region has 15 residues. Written as DNA, the CDR3 is TGCGTCAGCAGCCTATATATGGCCAGGGGAGACGAGCAGTACTTC. This translates into CVSSLYMARGDEQYF.

This rearrangement joins TRBV28 to TRBJ2-7; 9 nucleotides match TRBD1. There are 15 residues in the CDR3. The junction had 10 bases not matched to a gene; V was cut back by 4 bases and J by 6 bases. Germline values: CDR1 MDHEN, CDR2 SYDVKM. The DNA of the CDR3 is TGTGCCAGCAGTTCCTCCGGGACAGGGAACCGCGAGCAGTACTTC. It codes for CASSSSGTGNREQYF.

A word on this clonotype: Just one base apart from a much larger clone, this may be a read error. The rearrangement uses TRBV12-3 or TRBV12-4 and TRBJ1-2, with TRBD1 matching 7 bases. This CDR3 has 13 amino acids. This chain's CDR3 is CAGSFAQGYSYTF. CDR3 in DNA: TGTGCCGGCAGTTTCGCACAGGGGTACAGCTACACCTTC.

The V and J genes are TRBV2 and TRBJ1-2; 9 nucleotides match TRBD1. V gave up 6 bases and J gave up 8 bases; unmatched junction bases: 10. The CDR3 runs to 14 residues. From germline, CDR1 is SNHLY and CDR2 FYNNEI. CDR3 residues: CASRKAGTGLGYTF. The DNA of the CDR3 is TGTGCCAGCAGAAAAGCCGGGACAGGGTTAGGCTACACCTTC.

This clonotype was counted many times. The rearrangement uses TRBV2 and TRBJ2-7; 9 bases align to TRBD1. Germline lookup yields CDR1 SNHLY and CDR2 FYNNEI. The junction had 3 bases not matched to a gene; V was cut back by 9 bases and J by 3 bases. CDR3 length equals 12 residues. CDR3: CARGDRDYEQYF. In DNA form, the CDR3 reads TGTGCCAGGGGGGACAGGGACTACGAGCAGTACTTC. The complete variable domain, with remaining parts taken from reference TRBV2 and TRBJ2-7, reads EPEVTQTPSHQVTQMGQEVILRCVPISNHLYFYWYRQILGQKVEFLVSFYNNEISEKSEIFDDQFSVERPDGSNFTLKIRSTKLEDSAMYFCARGDRDYEQYFGPGTRLTVT.

In this sample, this clonotype turned up a few times. The J gene is TRBJ2-7, the V gene TRBV27; D is undetermined. Germline CDR1 is MNHEY and CDR2 is SMNVEV (reference sequence). CDR3 size: 14 residues. Trimming stripped 4 bases from V and 2 bases from J, with 12 bases between. The CDR3 nucleotides read TGTGCCAGCAGTTCCCGCGGACGGCCCTACGAGCAGTACTTC. Translated: CASSSRGRPYEQYF.

V and J are TRBV4-1 and TRBJ1-4; 9 nucleotides line up with TRBD1. V was pared by 0 bases and J by 8 bases, with 7 bases of the junction left unmatched. The CDR3 spans 16 residues. In germline, CDR1 is MGHRA, CDR2 YSYEKL. CDR3 loop: CASSQEGGTGTEKLFF. In nucleotides, the CDR3 is TGCGCCAGCAGCCAAGAAGGTGGGACAGGGACCGAAAAACTGTTTTTT.

This clonotype was counted ten times or more. The chain combines TRBV6-6 with TRBJ2-1; 7 bases align to TRBD1. The CDR3 loop spans 13 amino acids. CDR1 and CDR2 (germline): MNHNY, SVGAGI (reference sequence). Trimming took 10 bases from V and 7 from J; bases not matched to a gene: 10. In nucleotides, the CDR3 is TGTGCCACAACTGACAGGGTGGGGAATGAGCAGTTCTTC. Protein product: CATTDRVGNEQFF.

The chain has TRBV4-1 and TRBJ1-4; the D gene is possibly TRBD1 (5 bases). V was pared by 1 base and J by 8 bases, with 14 bases between. The CDR3 runs 15 residues. Germline V gene sequence: CDR1 MGHRA, CDR2 YSYEKL. The DNA of the CDR3 is TGCGCCAGCAGCCAAGTCGACGGGGGAAGGGAAAAACTGTTTTTT. Protein product: CASSQVDGGREKLFF.

The genes are TRBV13 and TRBJ2-1; D unresolved. Germline assignment: CDR1 PRHDT and CDR2 FYEKMQ (reference sequence). The CDR3 has 16 amino acids. V lost 5 bases and J lost 2, with 16 bases in between. In DNA form, the CDR3 reads TGTGCCAGCAGCACTCGACCAGTACCGGCCTACAATGAGCAGTTCTTC. This gives the protein CASSTRPVPAYNEQFF.

There are a few counts of this clonotype. This chain connects TRBV11-3 to TRBJ2-1; 13 bases align to TRBD2. This CDR3 contains 18 residues. J was trimmed by 0 bases and V by 5 bases; bases with no gene match: 7. From germline, CDR1 is SGHNT and CDR2 YENEEA. The CDR3 nucleotides read TGTGCCAGCAGCCCGGGGACTAGCGGGGACAGCTCCTACAATGAGCAGTTCTTC. Amino acids: CASSPGTSGDSSYNEQFF.

Concerning this clonotype: One end of the junction fails to match germline, which may point to a read error. This chain uses TRBV7-8 with TRBJ1-2; no reliable D call. CDR3 length: 13 residues. The germline gives CDR1 SGHVS, CDR2 FQNEAQ. The CDR3 protein is CAGSLGQLYGYTF. The CDR3 DNA follows: TGTGCCGGCAGCTTAGGGCAGCTCTATGGCTACACCTTC.

V is TRBV6-1 and J is TRBJ1-4, with D unresolved. V lost 6 bases and J lost 4, with 21 bases in between. This CDR3 is built from 17 residues. The germline V gene encodes CDR1 MNHNS and CDR2 SASEGT. The CDR3 region is CASSPAGLGRLNEKLFF. Here the CDR3 DNA reads TGTGCCAGCAGCCCAGCCGGACTCGGACGGCTTAATGAAAAACTGTTTTTT.

With regard to this clonotype: Just one base apart from a much larger clone, this may be a read error. The rearrangement uses TRBV15 and TRBJ1-2; a weak D match, TRBD1 (6 bases). Trimming took off 5 bases at V and 1 base at J, with 11 bases between the two ends. Germline CDR1 is LNHNV and CDR2 is YYDKDF (reference sequence). This CDR3 has 14 residues. CDR3 coding DNA: TGTGCCACCAGCTCAGGGGCTAGTAACTATGGCTACACCTTC. This encodes CATSSGASNYGYTF.